The 15 T cell receptor beta chains below were found in one sample sequenced in a study of shared clonotypes between healthy human individuals. Here immunoSEQ multiplex PCR was the method, and the copy in TCRdb shows in-frame clones only, minus some. The sample lists 2 million to 2.5 million clones, 93% occurring once. The material sequenced was naive CD4+ T cells from PBMCs. The subset is: CD45RA+ positively selected. The receptors come from a young man in good health. Some clones in this sample may be carry-over from other donors' samples.

As for this clone: The identical CDR3 is also encoded by other nucleotide sequences in the sample. The chain has TRBV5-1 and TRBJ2-1; 9 bases are a match to TRBD2. This CDR3 spans 15 amino acids. CDR1 and CDR2 (germline): SGHRS, YFSETQ. V was clipped by 4 bases and J by 0 bases; unmatched bases: 2. Written as DNA, the CDR3 is TGCGCCAGCAGCCCGGGACTAGCCTCCTACAATGAGCAGTTCTTC. This codes for CASSPGLASYNEQFF.

CDR3 sequence reads: CAWSRSVSNQPQHF. In DNA form, the CDR3 reads TGTGCCTGGAGTCGTTCAGTATCTAATCAGCCCCAGCATTTT. V gene TRBV30 combines with J gene TRBJ1-5; D unresolved. The V gene's germline CDR1 is GTSNPN and CDR2 SVGIG (reference sequence). The CDR3 is 14 residues long. Trimming cost V 2 bases and J 4 bases, with 12 bases left between them.

This clone was detected only a few times. CDR3: CSVEYPGTGDTEAFF. As DNA, the CDR3 is TGCAGCGTTGAATACCCGGGGACTGGGGACACTGAAGCTTTCTTT. The chain has TRBV29-1 and TRBJ1-1; weak D call: TRBD1 (5 bases). The V and J ends lost 2 bases and 3 bases respectively, with 16 bases between them. Per germline, CDR1 SQVTM and CDR2 ANQGSEA. This CDR3 is built from 15 residues.

This CDR3 is CASSLERQAYEQYF. CDR3 sequence (DNA): TGTGCCAGCAGTTTAGAGCGGCAGGCCTACGAGCAGTACTTC. The chain recombines TRBV28 with TRBJ2-7, with D possibly being TRBD2 (5 bases). The CDR3 covers 14 residues. The V and J ends lost 2 bases and 2 bases respectively, with 10 bases between them. CDR1 and CDR2 from the germline V gene are MDHEN and SYDVKM.

This rearrangement joins TRBV6-1 to TRBJ2-7; the D is unclear. The CDR3 runs to 13 residues. Germline V gene sequence: CDR1 MNHNS, CDR2 SASEGT. The V end lost 4 bases, the J end lost 0 bases, and 7 bases lay between the germline ends. CDR3 region: CASSVTRSYEQYF. DNA for the CDR3: TGTGCCAGCAGTGTTACCCGCTCCTACGAGCAGTACTTC.

The chain recombines TRBV6-5 with TRBJ2-7, with D perhaps matching TRBD1 (7 bases). Germline values: CDR1 MNHEY, CDR2 SVGAGI. The germline V and J ends were trimmed by 6 bases and 1 base, with 13 bases remaining between them. This CDR3 contains 14 residues. The CDR3 region has the DNA TGTGCCAGCAGGCGGGGACAGCTATCCTACGAGCAGTACTTC. Its translation: CASRRGQLSYEQYF.

This clone was seen only a few times. V and J are TRBV2 and TRBJ2-3; TRBD2 agrees at 15 bases. The J segment lost 0 bases and the V segment lost 4 bases, leaving 2 bases of the junction unmatched. Looked up from germline, CDR1 is SNHLY and CDR2 is FYNNEI. The CDR3 is 17 amino acids. The CDR3 DNA sequence: TGTGCCAGCAGTGGGACTAGCGGGAGGGCCAGCACAGATACGCAGTATTTT. This gives the protein CASSGTSGRASTDTQYF.

This clone occurred once. The J gene is TRBJ1-4, the V gene TRBV9, with D unresolved. Germline V gene sequence: CDR1 SGDLS, CDR2 YYNGEE. V gave up 2 bases and J gave up 0 bases, with 5 bases separating them. CDR3 length equals 14 residues. The CDR3 nucleotides read TGTGCCAGCAGCGTCAGTGCAACTAATGAAAAACTGTTTTTT. Translating gives CASSVSATNEKLFF.

As concerns this clone: One base away lies a much larger clone, so this may be a sequencing read error. V usage is TRBV7-9 and J usage is TRBJ2-5; D not resolved. V lost 5 bases, J lost 3 bases, and 4 bases lay in between. Looked up from germline, CDR1 is SEHNR and CDR2 is FQNEAQ (reference sequence). The CDR3 covers 11 residues. In nucleotides, the CDR3 is TGTGCCAGCAGCGTAGAAGAGACCCAGTACTTC. Residues: CASSVEETQYF.

The chain recombines TRBV7-8 with TRBJ1-2; TRBD1 might be the D (5 bases). The length of the CDR3 is 14 residues. From germline, CDR1 is SGHVS and CDR2 FQNEAQ. Trimming stripped 5 bases from V and 3 bases from J, with 13 bases between. The CDR3 nucleotides read TGTGCCAGCAGCCCACGGGAAGGGGACTATGGCTACACCTTC. It yields the protein CASSPREGDYGYTF.

This chain links TRBV5-4 with TRBJ2-1; D might be TRBD1 (6 bases). The CDR3 is 16 amino acids. V lost 5 bases and J lost 0, with 15 bases in between. Germline CDR1 SGHNT, CDR2 YYREEE (reference sequence). The CDR3 is CASSLGQTNSYNEQFF. For the CDR3, the DNA is TGTGCCAGCAGTCTTGGACAGACAAACTCCTACAATGAGCAGTTCTTC.

This chain links TRBV9 with TRBJ2-6; unclear D gene. The V gene lost 3 bases and the J gene lost 0 bases, with 10 bases spanning the gap. Germline values: CDR1 SGDLS, CDR2 YYNGEE. The CDR3 is 16 residues long. CDR3 DNA: TGTGCCAGCAGCGCGGACGGGCACTCTGGGGCCAACGTCCTGACTTTC. Translated, it gives CASSADGHSGANVLTF.

This chain links TRBV2 with TRBJ1-1; D gene ambiguous. Germline-derived CDR1 and CDR2 are SNHLY and FYNNEI. The CDR3 contains 12 residues. Between the trimmed V and J ends, which lost 11 bases and 1 base, there was a span of 11 bases. The CDR3 sequence is CADTGENTEAFF. The CDR3 DNA reads as TGTGCCGACACTGGAGAGAACACTGAAGCTTTCTTT. The full variable domain, its missing parts supplied by reference TRBV2 and TRBJ1-1, is EPEVTQTPSHQVTQMGQEVILRCVPISNHLYFYWYRQILGQKVEFLVSFYNNEISEKSEIFDDQFSVERPDGSNFTLKIRSTKLEDSAMYFCADTGENTEAFFGQGTRLTVV.

About this clone: Distinct nucleotide sequences in the sample also encode this CDR3. The rearrangement links TRBV2 to TRBJ2-7; the D is unclear. The CDR3 is 12 residues long. In germline, CDR1 is SNHLY, CDR2 FYNNEI. Trimming cost V 4 bases and J 2 bases, with 6 bases left between them. The CDR3 DNA sequence: TGTGCCAGCAGTGGCACGGCCTACGAGCAGTACTTC. As protein: CASSGTAYEQYF.

The rearrangement joins TRBV6-1 to TRBJ1-5, with D maybe TRBD1 (5 bases). The CDR3 length is 13 residues. Germline V gene lookup returns CDR1 MNHNS and CDR2 SASEGT. Trimming took off 0 bases at V and 13 bases at J, with 13 bases between the two ends. DNA of the CDR3: TGTGCCAGCAGTGAAGCGGGTAGGACACCTCAGCATTTT. Translated, it gives CASSEAGRTPQHF.